Shown below are 10 T cell receptor beta chains from a single sample sequenced in a study of shared clonotypes between healthy human individuals. Produced via immunoSEQ multiplex PCR; TCRdb's table is partial and in-frame only. The table records under 1,900,000 clones, just under 99% of them present only once. Sequenced: naive CD4+ T cells sorted from blood. Described subset: CD45RA+ positively selected. All receptors derive from a man aged 25 to 40 in good health.

The genes are TRBV6-5 and TRBJ2-1; TRBD2 might be the D (6 bases). The CDR3 is 13 amino acids. Per the germline V gene, CDR1 is MNHEY and CDR2 is SVGAGI. The V and J ends lost 5 bases and 8 bases respectively, with 13 bases between them. The CDR3 region has the DNA TGTGCCAGCAGTAAGCCGGGACTCGATGAGCAGTTCTTC. It encodes CASSKPGLDEQFF.

Only one count was recorded for this clone. The chain employs TRBV6-1 and TRBJ2-1, with TRBD2 matching 12 bases. This CDR3 is 15 amino acids long. With V trimmed by 5 bases and J by 2 bases, 1 base remained unmatched. Germline V lookup: CDR1 MNHNS, CDR2 SASEGT. CDR3 DNA sequence: TGTGCCAGCAGTCCTAGCGGGAGGGCCTACAATGAGCAGTTCTTC. This translates into CASSPSGRAYNEQFF.

The chain couples TRBV6-6 to TRBJ2-1; no clear D gene. The CDR3 runs to 15 residues. V was pared by 0 bases and J by 8 bases, with 14 bases between. CDR1 and CDR2 (germline): MNHNY, SVGAGI (reference sequence). This CDR3 is CASSYSGLVGDEQFF. CDR3 coding DNA: TGTGCCAGCAGTTACTCGGGCCTAGTCGGCGATGAGCAGTTCTTC.

The chain uses TRBV14 and TRBJ1-2; maybe TRBD1 (5 bases). The CDR3 spans 15 residues. From germline, CDR1 is SGHDN and CDR2 FVKESK. V shed 4 bases and J shed 7 bases, with 19 bases lying between them. The CDR3 loop is CASSPKDLGASGYTF. The CDR3 coding sequence is TGTGCCAGCAGCCCAAAGGACCTTGGGGCTAGTGGCTACACCTTC.

The chain has TRBV7-2 and TRBJ2-7; the D is unclear. Trimming pared 4 bases from V and 5 bases from J, leaving 15 bases between. The germline V gene encodes CDR1 SGHTA and CDR2 FQGNSA. The CDR3 spans 14 residues. The CDR3 nucleotides read TGTGCCAGCAGCTATGAGCCGACGATCAACGAGCAGTACTTC. Translating it yields CASSYEPTINEQYF.

The rearrangement joins TRBV27 to TRBJ2-4; D gene unclear. V was trimmed by 5 bases and J by 2 bases, leaving 10 bases between them. Germline CDR1 MNHEY, CDR2 SMNVEV (reference sequence). There are 14 residues in the CDR3. This chain's CDR3 is CASSPTAPKNIQYF. CDR3 DNA: TGTGCCAGCAGTCCGACCGCCCCCAAAAACATTCAGTACTTC.

This clone was seen just once. V gene TRBV6-1 combines with J gene TRBJ2-3, with a weak D call TRBD2 (6 bases). Trimming stripped 4 bases from V and 4 bases from J, with 18 bases between. Germline CDR1 is MNHNS and CDR2 is SASEGT. This CDR3 region has 16 residues. CDR3 amino acids: CASSALGGGLSDTQYF. CDR3 DNA: TGTGCCAGCAGTGCATTGGGGGGAGGACTCTCAGATACGCAGTATTTT.

The chain recombines TRBV9 with TRBJ2-4; D possibly corresponds to TRBD2 (5 bases). This CDR3 is built from 16 residues. Germline-derived CDR1 and CDR2 are SGDLS and YYNGEE. CDR3 amino acids: CAEGPLMTLAKNIQYF. The CDR3 bases are TGTGCAGAGGGCCCGCTGATGACCCTAGCCAAAAACATTCAGTACTTC. Looking up the rest from reference TRBV9 and TRBJ2-4 gives the full variable domain: DSGVTQTPKHLITATGQRVTLRCSPRSGDLSVYWYQQSLDQGLQFLIQYYNGEERAKGNILERFSAQQFPDLHSELNLSSLELGDSALYFCAEGPLMTLAKNIQYFGAGTRLSVL.

The gene calls are TRBV2 and TRBJ1-4, with D unresolved. Per germline, CDR1 SNHLY and CDR2 FYNNEI. The CDR3 sequence is 11 residues long. V lost 7 bases, J lost 7 bases, and 7 bases lay in between. CDR3 bases: TGTGCCAGCACGTACGGTGAAAAACTGTTTTTT. Protein sequence: CASTYGEKLFF.

The CDR3 nucleotides are TGTGCCAGCAGATCTGACGCCGGACTAGCGGAATACAATGAGCAGTTCTTC. Encoded protein: CASRSDAGLAEYNEQFF. The chain combines TRBV28 with TRBJ2-1, with TRBD2 matching 10 bases. J was trimmed by 4 bases and V by 6 bases; bases with no gene match: 12. The CDR3 length is 17 residues. CDR1 is MDHEN, CDR2 SYDVKM, per germline.